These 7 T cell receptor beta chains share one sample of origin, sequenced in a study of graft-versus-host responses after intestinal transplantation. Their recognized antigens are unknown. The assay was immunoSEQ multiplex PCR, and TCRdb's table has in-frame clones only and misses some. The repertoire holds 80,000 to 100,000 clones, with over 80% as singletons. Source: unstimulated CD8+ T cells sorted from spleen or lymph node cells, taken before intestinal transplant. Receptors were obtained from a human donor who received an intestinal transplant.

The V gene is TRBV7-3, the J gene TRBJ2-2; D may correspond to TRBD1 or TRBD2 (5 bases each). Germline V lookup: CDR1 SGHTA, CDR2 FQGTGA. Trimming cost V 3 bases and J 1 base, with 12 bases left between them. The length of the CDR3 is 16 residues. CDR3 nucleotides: TGTGCCAGCAGCTTTCCGGGACCTTGGAACACCGGGGAGCTGTTTTTT. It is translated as CASSFPGPWNTGELFF. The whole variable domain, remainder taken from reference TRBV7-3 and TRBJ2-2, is GAGVSQTPSNKVTEKGKYVELRCDPISGHTALYWYRQSLGQGPEFLIYFQGTGAADDSGLPNDRFFAVRPEGSVSTLKIQRTERGDSAVYLCASSFPGPWNTGELFFGEGSRLTVL.

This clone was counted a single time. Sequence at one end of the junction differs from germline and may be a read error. This chain's CDR3 is CVSSPWGSGGSWETQYF. CDR3 DNA: TGTGTCAGCAGCCCTTGGGGGAGCGGGGGGAGTTGGGAGACCCAGTACTTC. The rearrangement links TRBV9 to TRBJ2-5; 9 bases are a match to TRBD2. CDR1 SGDLS and CDR2 YYNGEE come from the germline V gene. The CDR3 runs to 17 residues.

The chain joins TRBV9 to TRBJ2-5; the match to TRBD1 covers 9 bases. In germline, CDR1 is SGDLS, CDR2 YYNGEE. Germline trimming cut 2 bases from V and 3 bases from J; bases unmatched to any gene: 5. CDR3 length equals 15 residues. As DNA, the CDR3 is TGTGCCAGCAGCGTTCGGGACAGGGACAAAGAGACCCAGTACTTC. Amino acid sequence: CASSVRDRDKETQYF.

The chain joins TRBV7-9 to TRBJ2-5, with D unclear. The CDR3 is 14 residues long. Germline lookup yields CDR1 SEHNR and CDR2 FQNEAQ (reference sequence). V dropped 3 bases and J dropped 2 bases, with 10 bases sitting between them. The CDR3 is CASSLMAAQETQYF. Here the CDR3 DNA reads TGTGCCAGCAGCTTGATGGCAGCGCAAGAGACCCAGTACTTC.

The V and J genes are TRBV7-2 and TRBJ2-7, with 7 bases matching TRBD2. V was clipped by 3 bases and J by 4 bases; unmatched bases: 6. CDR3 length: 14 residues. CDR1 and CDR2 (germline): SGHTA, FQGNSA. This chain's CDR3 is CASSFFSGPYEQYF. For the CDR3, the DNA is TGTGCCAGCAGCTTTTTTAGCGGGCCTTACGAGCAGTACTTC. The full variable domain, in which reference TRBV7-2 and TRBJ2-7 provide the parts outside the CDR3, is GAGVSQSPSNKVTEKGKDVELRCDPISGHTALYWYRQSLGQGLEFLIYFQGNSAPDKSGLPSDRFSAERTGGSVSTLTIQRTQQEDSAVYLCASSFFSGPYEQYFGPGTRLTVT.

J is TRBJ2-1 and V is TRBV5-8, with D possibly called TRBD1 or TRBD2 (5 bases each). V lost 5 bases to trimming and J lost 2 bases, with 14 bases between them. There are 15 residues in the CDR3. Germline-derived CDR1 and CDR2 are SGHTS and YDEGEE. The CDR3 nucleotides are TGTGCCAGCAGTGTAATGGGGACCCCCTACAATGAGCAGTTCTTC. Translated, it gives CASSVMGTPYNEQFF.

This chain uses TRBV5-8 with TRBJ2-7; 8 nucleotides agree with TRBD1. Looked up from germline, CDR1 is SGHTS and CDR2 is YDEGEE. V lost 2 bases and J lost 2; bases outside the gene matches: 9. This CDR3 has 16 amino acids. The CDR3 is CASSLPDRGFTYEQYF. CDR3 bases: TGTGCCAGCAGCTTACCCGACAGGGGCTTTACCTACGAGCAGTACTTC.